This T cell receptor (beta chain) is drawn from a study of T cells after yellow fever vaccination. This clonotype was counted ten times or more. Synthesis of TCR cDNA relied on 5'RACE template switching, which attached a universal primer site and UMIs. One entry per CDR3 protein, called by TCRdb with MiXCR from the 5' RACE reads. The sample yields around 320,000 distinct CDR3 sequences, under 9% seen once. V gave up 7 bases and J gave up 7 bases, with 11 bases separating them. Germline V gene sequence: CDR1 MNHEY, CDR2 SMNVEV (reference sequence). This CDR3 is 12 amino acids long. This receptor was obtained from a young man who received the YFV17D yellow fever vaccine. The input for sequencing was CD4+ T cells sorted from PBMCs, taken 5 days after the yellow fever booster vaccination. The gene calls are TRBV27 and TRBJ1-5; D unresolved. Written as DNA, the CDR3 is TGTGCCAGCACCGAACGGTGGCAGCCCCAGCATTTT. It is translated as CASTERWQPQHF.